The 24 T cell receptor beta chains listed next were all sequenced from one sample in a study of human T cells and chemical hapten exposure. Sample time point: patch test 1, 2 weeks after DPC sensitization. The sample's treatment: therapeutic diphenylcyclopropenone sensitization with weekly scalp DPC. Total RNA came from unfractionated whole blood. TCRdb recomputed calls from the RACE reads with MiXCR, one row per CDR3 protein. The sample lists tens of thousands of distinct CDR3 sequences, about 11% seen once, with around 2% in the top ten. This sample comprised whole blood, obtained in connection with sensitization to the hapten diphenylcyclopropenone (DPC). The receptors here all came from a woman aged 40-49 years with alopecia areata. Some clones in this sample may be carry-over from other donors' samples.

This clonotype has only a few counts. CDR3 in amino acids: CASSPRGFGNQPQHF. As DNA, the CDR3 is TGTGCCAGCAGCCCCAGGGGATTTGGCAATCAGCCCCAGCATTTT. The gene calls are TRBV7-8 and TRBJ1-5; maybe TRBD1 (6 bases). The CDR3 is made up of 15 amino acids. Germline V lookup: CDR1 SGHVS, CDR2 FQNEAQ. Between the trimmed V and J ends, which lost 5 bases and 2 bases, there was a span of 13 bases. The complete variable domain, with remaining parts taken from reference TRBV7-8 and TRBJ1-5, reads GAGVSQSPRYKVAKRGQDVALRCDPISGHVSLFWYQQALGQGPEFLTYFQNEAQLDKSGLPSDRFFAERPEGSVSTLKIQRTQQEDSAVYLCASSPRGFGNQPQHFGDGTRLSIL.

In DNA form, the CDR3 reads TGTGCCAGCAGCGCCCGACAGACCAATGATAATTCACCCCTCCACTTT. Translated, it gives CASSARQTNDNSPLHF. The genes are TRBV2 and TRBJ1-6, with a tentative D call TRBD1 (5 bases). The V end was cut by 6 bases, the J end by 5 bases, with 17 bases between. The CDR3 is 16 amino acids. Germline CDR1 SNHLY, CDR2 FYNNEI.

This clonotype occurred many times. The J gene is TRBJ1-6, the V gene TRBV5-4; D is possibly TRBD1 (5 bases). CDR3 size: 14 residues. Trimming took 0 bases from V and 10 from J, leaving 11 bases between them. Germline CDR1 SGHNT, CDR2 YYREEE (reference sequence). CDR3 sequence: CASSLEGVRSPLHF. The DNA for the CDR3 is TGTGCCAGCAGCTTGGAAGGGGTGAGGTCACCCCTCCACTTT.

This clonotype was counted at least ten times. The rearrangement uses TRBV30 and TRBJ2-1; D perhaps matches TRBD1 (6 bases). Trimming cost V 2 bases and J 6 bases, with 11 bases left between them. Germline V CDR1 and CDR2: GTSNPN, SVGIG (reference sequence). This CDR3 has 13 residues. This CDR3 is CAWSQGTFNEQFF. The CDR3 region has the DNA TGTGCCTGGAGTCAGGGGACCTTCAATGAGCAGTTCTTC.

This clonotype has ten or more counts. This sequence joins TRBV29-1 and TRBJ2-5, with a possible D match to TRBD2 (6 bases). CDR1 and CDR2 from the germline V gene are SQVTM and ANQGSEA. The CDR3 is made up of 13 amino acids. V lost 4 bases to trimming and J lost 5 bases, with 14 bases between them. CDR3 coding DNA: TGCAGCGTTGTGGAACTAGCCGGCGAGACCCAGTACTTC. It encodes CSVVELAGETQYF.

The sample holds a few counts of this clonotype. The chain employs TRBV20-1 and TRBJ1-1; D is unclear. The germline gives CDR1 DFQATT, CDR2 SNEGSKA (reference sequence). Trimming took off 6 bases at V and 6 bases at J, with 14 bases between the two ends. The CDR3 totals 12 residues. CDR3 amino acids: CSADVQSAEAFF. CDR3 nucleotide sequence: TGCAGTGCCGACGTCCAGAGCGCTGAAGCTTTCTTT.

There are many counts of this clonotype. V is TRBV7-3 and J is TRBJ1-1; 7 bases are a match to TRBD1. CDR1 and CDR2 from the germline V gene are SGHTA and FQGTGA. V shed 4 bases and J 2 bases; nucleotides not matched to a gene: 10. The CDR3 contains 16 residues. This chain's CDR3 is CASSSSRDSGNTEAFF. The CDR3 coding sequence is TGTGCCAGCAGCTCGTCACGGGACAGCGGAAACACTGAAGCTTTCTTT.

This clonotype was seen more than once but under ten times. This chain uses TRBV27 with TRBJ1-4; D unclear. Germline CDR1 MNHEY, CDR2 SMNVEV (reference sequence). The ends were cut back, 5 bases at V and 6 bases at J, with 7 bases in the middle. CDR3 length equals 12 residues. The CDR3 region is CASSGPYEKLFF. In DNA, the CDR3 is TGTGCCAGCAGTGGCCCCTATGAAAAACTGTTTTTT.

This clonotype was seen at least ten times. The chain couples TRBV20-1 to TRBJ1-6; 9 bases align to TRBD1. The CDR3 length is 16 residues. The V gene's germline CDR1 is DFQATT and CDR2 SNEGSKA (reference sequence). V dropped 7 bases and J dropped 6; count of bases not matched to a gene: 13. CDR3 amino acids: CSVPKTGTGFNSPLHF. The CDR3 nucleotides are TGCAGTGTCCCGAAAACCGGGACAGGGTTTAATTCACCCCTCCACTTT.

This clonotype was seen more than once but under ten times. The chain is built from TRBV28 and TRBJ2-3, with TRBD2 as a possible D gene (6 bases). CDR1 MDHEN and CDR2 SYDVKM come from the germline V gene. There are 13 residues in the CDR3. V gave up 2 bases and J gave up 8 bases, with 11 bases separating them. In DNA, the CDR3 is TGTGCCAGCAGTTTACGCGGGATTGGTACGCAGTATTTT. Translation: CASSLRGIGTQYF. Complete variable domain (other parts from reference TRBV28 and TRBJ2-3): DVKVTQSSRYLVKRTGEKVFLECVQDMDHENMFWYRQDPGLGLRLIYFSYDVKMKEKGDIPEGYSVSREKKERFSLILESASTNQTSMYLCASSLRGIGTQYFGPGTRLTVL.

This clonotype was detected a few times. The gene calls are TRBV24-1 and TRBJ1-1, with D hard to call. With 0 bases removed from V and 6 bases from J, the gap between germline ends came to 7 bases. The V gene's germline CDR1 is KGHDR and CDR2 SFDVKD. This CDR3 is built from 13 residues. Written as DNA, the CDR3 is TGTGCCACCAGTGATTTGCTGGGAGCTGAAGCTTTCTTT. It is translated as CATSDLLGAEAFF.

This sequence joins TRBV7-6 and TRBJ2-3, with 7 nucleotides matching TRBD1. The CDR3 has 13 residues. Per the germline V gene, CDR1 is SGHVS and CDR2 is FNYEAQ. With 5 bases clipped from V and 7 bases from J, the junction kept 6 bases outside the gene matches. In nucleotides, the CDR3 is TGTGCCAGCAGCCAAGGGGGCCGGAATACGCAGTATTTT. Its translation is CASSQGGRNTQYF.

This clonotype appeared many times. This chain connects TRBV7-6 to TRBJ2-2; no definite D call. Germline V gene lookup returns CDR1 SGHVS and CDR2 FNYEAQ. Trimming shortened V by 2 bases and J by 6 bases, and 7 bases separated the two germline ends. The CDR3 runs to 13 residues. The CDR3 loop is CASSLQPSGELFF. The CDR3 region has the DNA TGTGCCAGCAGCTTACAGCCCTCCGGGGAGCTGTTTTTT. The variable domain in full, with the rest retrieved from reference TRBV7-6 and TRBJ2-2, is GAGVSQSPRYKVTKRGQDVALRCDPISGHVSLYWYRQALGQGPEFLTYFNYEAQQDKSGLPNDRFSAERPEGSISTLTIQRTEQRDSAMYRCASSLQPSGELFFGEGSRLTVL.

The gene calls are TRBV27 and TRBJ1-2; unclear D gene. The germline V and J ends were trimmed by 2 bases and 7 bases, with 14 bases remaining between them. From germline, CDR1 is MNHEY and CDR2 SMNVEV (reference sequence). The CDR3 sequence is 14 residues long. CDR3 residues: CASSLGPTWFGYTF. The CDR3 DNA is TGTGCCAGCAGTTTAGGTCCTACATGGTTTGGCTACACCTTC.

The sample holds many counts of this clonotype. The J gene is TRBJ1-2, the V gene TRBV3-1; weak D call: TRBD1 (6 bases). The CDR3 runs 12 residues. V lost 3 bases to trimming and J lost 8 bases, with 10 bases between them. The germline gives CDR1 LGHDT, CDR2 YNNKEL (reference sequence). The CDR3 is CASSHRGQGYTF. The DNA for the CDR3 is TGTGCCAGCAGCCACAGGGGACAAGGCTACACCTTC.

The V call is TRBV5-6, the J call TRBJ2-1, with D possibly TRBD2 on 5 matching bases. The CDR3 sequence is 13 residues long. Trimming pared 2 bases from V and 12 bases from J, leaving 15 bases between. Germline CDR1 reads SGHDT; CDR2 reads YYEEEE. CDR3 sequence reads: CASSLPQRGRQFF. The CDR3 nucleotides read TGTGCCAGCAGCTTACCCCAACGGGGTCGGCAGTTCTTC.

There are many counts of this clonotype. The rearrangement joins TRBV7-2 to TRBJ2-5, with D perhaps TRBD2 (6 bases). The CDR3 consists of 15 residues. The germline V gene encodes CDR1 SGHTA and CDR2 FQGNSA. V lost 1 base to trimming and J lost 4 bases, with 13 bases between them. The DNA of the CDR3 is TGTGCCAGCAGCTTAGACGTCCGGAGGGGAGAGACCCAGTACTTC. Translation gives CASSLDVRRGETQYF.

In this sample, this clonotype turned up a few times. This rearrangement joins TRBV7-9 to TRBJ2-1, with TRBD2 identical over 15 bases. After removal of 5 bases from V and 16 bases from J, the junction contained 15 bases not matched to a gene. Per the germline V gene, CDR1 is SEHNR and CDR2 is FQNEAQ (reference sequence). This CDR3 comprises 16 residues. CDR3 coding DNA: TGTGCCAGCAGCACCCCCGGGACTAGCGGGGGGAATGAGCGTTTCTTC. It is translated as CASSTPGTSGGNERFF.

The chain recombines TRBV30 with TRBJ1-5, with D hard to call. Germline CDR1 GTSNPN, CDR2 SVGIG (reference sequence). This CDR3 contains 13 residues. Trimming took 2 bases from V and 5 from J, leaving 10 bases between them. CDR3 sequence: CAWSRTEDQPQHF. CDR3 in DNA: TGTGCCTGGAGTCGGACTGAGGATCAGCCCCAGCATTTT. Supplemented by reference TRBV30 and TRBJ1-5, the full variable domain reads SQTIHQWPATLVQPVGSPLSLECTVEGTSNPNLYWYRQAAGRGLQLLFYSVGIGQISSEVPQNLSASRPQDRQFILSSKKLLLSDSGFYLCAWSRTEDQPQHFGDGTRLSIL.

This clonotype was counted only a few times. V usage is TRBV4-2 and J usage is TRBJ2-5, with a weak D call TRBD2 (5 bases). Trimming took off 0 bases at V and 4 bases at J, with 15 bases between the two ends. Germline CDR1 is LGHNA and CDR2 is YNFKEQ. This CDR3 comprises 16 residues. The CDR3 sequence: CASSQDAGIPSETQYF. CDR3 DNA: TGTGCCAGCAGCCAAGATGCGGGTATCCCCTCAGAGACCCAGTACTTC.

This clonotype was picked up a small number of times. The chain links TRBV7-9 to TRBJ2-2; D remains unclear. Germline lookup yields CDR1 SEHNR and CDR2 FQNEAQ (reference sequence). There are 13 residues in the CDR3. V lost 0 bases and J 6 bases, leaving 5 bases between the germline ends. CDR3 sequence reads: CASSLAGSGELFF. CDR3 bases: TGTGCCAGCAGCTTAGCAGGATCCGGGGAGCTGTTTTTT.

This clonotype was detected a few times. This chain uses TRBV7-2 with TRBJ2-7; TRBD1 might be the D (5 bases). Deletions cut 1 base from V and 4 bases from J, with 8 bases between. Per the germline V gene, CDR1 is SGHTA and CDR2 is FQGNSA. The CDR3 contains 13 residues. CDR3 sequence reads: CASSLEGIYEQYF. The CDR3 DNA is TGTGCCAGCAGCTTAGAGGGGATTTACGAGCAGTACTTC. Full variable domain (rest looked up from reference TRBV7-2 and TRBJ2-7): GAGVSQSPSNKVTEKGKDVELRCDPISGHTALYWYRQSLGQGLEFLIYFQGNSAPDKSGLPSDRFSAERTGGSVSTLTIQRTQQEDSAVYLCASSLEGIYEQYFGPGTRLTVT.

This clonotype showed up just a few times. The V gene is TRBV19, the J gene TRBJ2-5; D might be TRBD1 or TRBD2, each matching 7 bases. V lost 1 base and J 5 bases, leaving 14 bases between the germline ends. Per germline, CDR1 LNHDA and CDR2 SQIVND (reference sequence). This CDR3 contains 15 residues. The DNA of the CDR3 is TGTGCCAGTAGTATAGTAGGGGGGGACAGCGAGACCCAGTACTTC. Its protein product is CASSIVGGDSETQYF.

The J gene is TRBJ2-1, the V gene TRBV7-2, with D uncertain. V dropped 1 base and J dropped 9 bases, with 10 bases sitting between them. The CDR3 contains 13 residues. Per the germline V gene, CDR1 is SGHTA and CDR2 is FQGNSA. The CDR3 nucleotides read TGTGCCAGCAGCTTAGTCCGGAAGGGTGAGCAGTTCTTC. It translates to CASSLVRKGEQFF.